Shown below are 21 T cell receptor beta chains from a single sample sequenced in a study of monozygotic twins with inflammatory bowel disease. TCRdb reprocessed the 5' RACE reads, with one entry per CDR3 protein and no DNA. The sample includes 300,000 to 400,000 distinct CDR3 sequences. Sequenced material: blood. These receptors were collected from a human donor with ulcerative colitis or Crohn's disease, or a healthy co-twin of an affected twin (not recorded which).

V is TRBV6-1 and J is TRBJ2-1. CDR1 is MNHNS and CDR2 is SASEGT in the germline V gene. The CDR3 contains 14 residues. The chain's CDR3 is CASNGGSSYNEQFF.

V usage is TRBV7-2 and J usage is TRBJ2-3; the D call from TCRdb, TRBD2, cannot be confirmed without DNA. The CDR3 spans 13 residues. The germline CDR1 and CDR2 sequences are SGHTA and FQGNSA. The CDR3 here is CASNLQRSDTQYF. Supplemented by reference TRBV7-2 and TRBJ2-3, the full variable domain reads GAGVSQSPSNKVTEKGKDVELRCDPISGHTALYWYRQSLGQGLEFLIYFQGNSAPDKSGLPSDRFSAERTGGSVSTLTIQRTQQEDSAVYLCASNLQRSDTQYFGPGTRLTVL.

The chain is built from TRBV2 and TRBJ2-1; absent DNA, TCRdb's TRBD1 call cannot be checked. Germline CDR1 reads SNHLY; CDR2 reads FYNNEI. The CDR3 totals 14 residues. The CDR3 spells CATRGRSSYNEQFF.

The J gene is TRBJ2-2, the V gene TRBV5-1; the D call from TCRdb, TRBD2, cannot be confirmed without DNA. The CDR3 is 16 amino acids. The germline CDR1 and CDR2 sequences are SGHRS and YFSETQ. The CDR3 sequence is CASSYTSGVNTGELFF.

J is TRBJ2-7 and V is TRBV5-1; there is no DNA to check the TCRdb D call of TRBD2. CDR3 size: 14 residues. Per germline, CDR1 SGHRS and CDR2 YFSETQ. This CDR3 is CASTLGRVGDEQYF. The full variable domain, rest sourced from reference TRBV5-1 and TRBJ2-7, is KAGVTQTPRYLIKTRGQQVTLSCSPISGHRSVSWYQQTPGQGLQFLFEYFSETQRNKGNFPGRFSGRQFSNSRSEMNVSTLELGDSALYLCASTLGRVGDEQYFGPGTRLTVT.

This sequence joins TRBV7-8 and TRBJ2-1. CDR3 length equals 12 residues. Per germline, CDR1 SGHVS and CDR2 FQNEAQ. CDR3 protein: CASSPPNNEQFF.

The chain joins TRBV27 to TRBJ1-5; TCRdb outputs TRBD1, but without DNA this stays unchecked. Germline V gene data show CDR1 as MNHEY and CDR2 as SMNVEV (reference sequence). This CDR3 spans 13 amino acids. The CDR3 loop reads CASSRQSNQPQHF.

This CDR3 reads CATSRGEGQGDLRGQYF. V gene TRBV15 combines with J gene TRBJ2-7; the D gene TCRdb calls, TRBD1, cannot be checked with no DNA. The germline V gene has CDR1 LNHNV and CDR2 YYDKDF (reference sequence). The CDR3 loop spans 17 amino acids.

The chain combines TRBV7-2 with TRBJ2-3; TCRdb calls TRBD2, which cannot be checked without DNA. CDR1 SGHTA and CDR2 FQGNSA come from the germline V gene. The CDR3 totals 16 residues. CDR3 amino acids: CASSSRGHLSTDTQYF.

The V gene is TRBV6-1, the J gene TRBJ2-2; the TCRdb D gene call, TRBD2, has no DNA to confirm it. Germline CDR1 reads MNHNS; CDR2 reads SASEGT. This CDR3 has 15 residues. This chain's CDR3 is CASYESSRLTGELFF.

The V and J genes are TRBV6-1 and TRBJ1-1; the TCRdb D gene call, TRBD1, has no DNA to confirm it. CDR3 length equals 16 residues. Germline V gives CDR1 MNHNS, CDR2 SASEGT. CDR3 protein: CASKIDLTGRNTEAFF.

V usage is TRBV12-3 or TRBV12-4 and J usage is TRBJ1-5; lacking DNA, the TRBD1 call made by TCRdb goes unchecked. The length of the CDR3 is 14 residues. CDR3 region: CASSYDRADQPQHF.

This chain connects TRBV3-1 to TRBJ2-2; TCRdb's D call of TRBD1 is untestable without DNA. Germline V gives CDR1 LGHDT, CDR2 YNNKEL (reference sequence). CDR3 size: 14 residues. The CDR3 loop is CASSYSGGPGELFF.

The chain employs TRBV5-1 and TRBJ1-4. CDR1 and CDR2 (germline): SGHRS, YFSETQ. The CDR3 extends over 12 amino acids. The CDR3 protein is CASSRSWEKLFF.

This chain links TRBV6-5 with TRBJ2-7; TCRdb proposes TRBD1, but this gene call is untestable without DNA. The CDR3 covers 14 residues. Looked up from germline, CDR1 is MNHEY and CDR2 is SVGAGI. The CDR3 reads CASSYGQGKYEQYF.

CDR3 amino acids: CAIRTGSSYNEQFF. V is TRBV10-3 and J is TRBJ2-1; the D gene TCRdb calls, TRBD1, cannot be checked with no DNA. Germline CDR1 ENHRY, CDR2 SYGVKD. This CDR3 has 14 residues.

This chain joins TRBV28 and TRBJ2-5; TCRdb gives TRBD2 as the D gene, but with no DNA this cannot be confirmed. Germline V gives CDR1 MDHEN, CDR2 SYDVKM. There are 14 residues in the CDR3. Here the CDR3 reads CASSLGGVRETQYF.

The rearrangement links TRBV20-1 to TRBJ1-1. Germline loops: CDR1 DFQATT, CDR2 SNEGSKA (reference sequence). The CDR3 runs 17 residues. This CDR3 is CSARGPREEALNTEAFF.

The chain combines TRBV12-3 or TRBV12-4 with TRBJ2-7. CDR3 length: 13 amino acids. CDR3 loop: CASSVTDTYEQYF.

This rearrangement joins TRBV29-1 to TRBJ2-1; the D call from TCRdb, TRBD1, cannot be confirmed without DNA. Germline loops: CDR1 SQVTM, CDR2 ANQGSEA. The CDR3 spans 16 residues. The CDR3 spells CSVVPEGQGAGNEQFF.

The chain combines TRBV20-1 with TRBJ2-1; the D call from TCRdb, TRBD2, cannot be confirmed without DNA. The CDR3 has 16 residues. From germline, CDR1 is DFQATT and CDR2 SNEGSKA (reference sequence). CDR3 sequence reads: CSAEPGLAGGYNEQFF.